The 9 T cell receptor beta chains below were found in one sample sequenced in a study of vaccination effects on CD4 cells after COVID-19. Repertoires were generated with immunoSEQ multiplex PCR, while TCRdb's copy carries only in-frame clones and drops some. The table lists more than 30,000 clones, 82% of them singletons. Culturing for around eleven days preceded CD4+ T cell isolation. These TCRs are of unknown antigen specificity. The sample consisted of CD4+ T cells from PBMCs cultured without peptide, taken before COVID-19 vaccination. The receptors derive from a human donor who received a COVID-19 vaccine.

This clone was seen a few times. DNA for the CDR3: TGTGCCAGCAGTCTTGCACCGGGACAGGGGAATGGCTACACCTTC. This translates into CASSLAPGQGNGYTF. The chain couples TRBV6-4 to TRBJ1-2; TRBD1 aligns across 10 bases. Per germline, CDR1 MRHNA and CDR2 SNTAGT. The junction had 9 bases not matched to a gene; V was cut back by 5 bases and J by 6 bases. The CDR3 consists of 15 residues.

The rearrangement uses TRBV6-6 and TRBJ1-5; tentative D call: TRBD1 (5 bases). The V and J ends lost 2 bases and 1 base respectively, with 12 bases between them. The CDR3 sequence is 16 residues long. Germline V gene data show CDR1 as MNHNY and CDR2 as SVGAGI (reference sequence). The CDR3 nucleotides are TGTGCCAGCAGTTACGTTGGGGGAGTGAGCAATCAGCCCCAGCATTTT. It codes for CASSYVGGVSNQPQHF.

The CDR3 DNA is TGTGCCAGCAGTTTGGTAGGGGGCGCTGGGGCCAACGTCCTGACTTTC. Its protein product is CASSLVGGAGANVLTF. V is TRBV28 and J is TRBJ2-6; the match to TRBD1 covers 7 bases. Per the germline V gene, CDR1 is MDHEN and CDR2 is SYDVKM. J was trimmed by 2 bases and V by 3 bases; bases with no gene match: 4. The CDR3 is 16 residues long.

The chain employs TRBV20-1 and TRBJ1-6; D gene uncertain. V gave up 5 bases and J gave up 10 bases, with 9 bases separating them. The CDR3 loop spans 11 amino acids. CDR1 and CDR2 (germline): DFQATT, SNEGSKA (reference sequence). The CDR3 loop is CSAHIGSPLHF. As DNA, the CDR3 is TGCAGTGCTCACATCGGGTCACCCCTCCACTTT.

This rearrangement joins TRBV5-5 to TRBJ2-5; 12 nucleotides agree with TRBD2. Germline V gene lookup returns CDR1 SGHKS and CDR2 YYEKEE (reference sequence). The CDR3 is 16 residues long. The V gene end was trimmed by 0 bases and the J gene end by 2 bases; junction bases not matched to a gene: 2. The CDR3 loop reads CASSLGLAGGQETQYF. CDR3 nucleotide sequence: TGTGCCAGCAGCTTGGGGCTAGCGGGGGGGCAAGAGACCCAGTACTTC.

The rearrangement links TRBV19 to TRBJ1-5, with TRBD1 identical over 8 bases. Trimming at V came to 4 bases and at J to 9 bases, leaving 11 bases not matched to a gene. CDR3 length equals 15 residues. Germline lookup yields CDR1 LNHDA and CDR2 SQIVND (reference sequence). DNA of the CDR3: TGTGCCAGTAGTACGACGACAGGGGCGCAAGCGCCCCAGCATTTT. Translating gives CASSTTTGAQAPQHF.

The chain employs TRBV14 and TRBJ2-5, with 10 nucleotides matching TRBD1. The germline V gene has CDR1 SGHDN and CDR2 FVKESK. J lost 7 bases, V lost 1 base, and 9 bases had no gene match. The CDR3 extends over 16 amino acids. The CDR3 DNA sequence: TGTGCCAGCAGCCAAGGCGGGACAGGGGCCCAGAGGACCCAGTACTTC. This codes for CASSQGGTGAQRTQYF.

This clone was found once. This rearrangement joins TRBV30 to TRBJ1-5; weak D call: TRBD1 (6 bases). The CDR3 length is 13 residues. V lost 2 bases, J lost 6 bases, and 11 bases lay in between. Germline CDR1 reads GTSNPN; CDR2 reads SVGIG (reference sequence). The CDR3 protein is CAWSPPGAQPQHF. The CDR3 DNA follows: TGTGCCTGGAGTCCCCCAGGGGCTCAGCCCCAGCATTTT. Supplemented by reference TRBV30 and TRBJ1-5, the full variable domain reads SQTIHQWPATLVQPVGSPLSLECTVEGTSNPNLYWYRQAAGRGLQLLFYSVGIGQISSEVPQNLSASRPQDRQFILSSKKLLLSDSGFYLCAWSPPGAQPQHFGDGTRLSIL.

The chain employs TRBV6-5 and TRBJ2-1; D is perhaps TRBD1 (5 bases). The germline gives CDR1 MNHEY, CDR2 SVGAGI. V was cut by 6 bases and J by 7 bases, with 16 bases left in between. CDR3 length equals 14 residues. The CDR3 region has the DNA TGTGCCAGCAGAGTAAACCCAACAGGTAATGAGCAGTTCTTC. Encoded protein: CASRVNPTGNEQFF.